The following is a T cell receptor (beta chain) sequence with its context. No antigen is known for it. The sample is drawn from a study of radiotherapy plus CTLA-4 blockade in lung cancer. Study-level background: Objective responses were recorded in more than 15% of patients, with disease control recorded in 25% to 40%.

CTLA-4 blockade with ipilimumab, together with focal radiation, was given to patients with chemo-refractory metastatic non-small-cell lung cancer. The repertoire was sequenced with immunoSEQ multiplex PCR; TCRdb's copy has only in-frame clones and lacks some. The sample lists roughly 85,000 clones, around nine tenths seen once, with over 15% in the top ten. The CDR3 contains 15 residues. CDR1 and CDR2 (germline): SQVTM, ANQGSEA. Trimming took off 6 bases at V and 1 base at J, with 18 bases between the two ends. Overall study findings and caveats: Reports state that early shifts in blood T cell clones, with interferon-beta, best predicted response. After treatment with radiotherapy plus ipilimumab, TCR clones that came from the tumor expanded in blood.

This sample comprised peripheral blood, obtained from a patient treated with radiotherapy plus ipilimumab. This rearrangement joins TRBV29-1 to TRBJ2-5; D may correspond to TRBD1 or TRBD2 (5 bases each). This receptor was identified in a human donor with non-small cell lung cancer that progressed on radiotherapy plus ipilimumab. This CDR3 reads CSVGRGSLVQETQYF. The CDR3 nucleotides read TGCAGCGTGGGTCGGGGCTCCTTGGTCCAAGAGACCCAGTACTTC.